This TCR beta chain was retrieved from a study of blood T cell repertoires in COVID-19. Method: immunoSEQ multiplex PCR; TCRdb's copy keeps in-frame clones and lacks some. This sample carries fewer than 150,000 clones, roughly 80% of them seen once, and the ten largest clones take approximately 1.5%. This CDR3 has 15 residues. The germline V gene encodes CDR1 SGHKS and CDR2 YYEKEE (reference sequence). The ends were cut back, 0 bases at V and 7 bases at J, with 11 bases in the middle. Material: peripheral blood. J is TRBJ1-6 and V is TRBV5-5; D unclear. The TCR comes from a man aged 50-59 years with acute or convalescent COVID-19. The CDR3 spells CASSLGRLTNSPLHF. The CDR3 nucleotides read TGTGCCAGCAGCTTGGGGAGACTCACCAATTCACCCCTCCACTTT.